The clone carrying this TCR beta chain was counted once. The PCR used 60 Vbeta and 13 Jbeta primers. TCRdb keeps only in-frame clones here, not all; method: immunoSEQ multiplex PCR. The table has 100,000 to 150,000 clones, 70% to 85% seen once; the top ten hold about 2.7%. Germline CDR1 and CDR2: SGHVS and FQNEAQ. V was trimmed by 2 bases and J by 2 bases, leaving 12 bases between them. The CDR3 is 15 residues long. These data are taken from a study of cytomegalovirus exposure and HLA in healthy donors. The TCR comes from a woman aged 55-70 years in good health and CMV-seropositive. The chain carries TRBV7-8 and TRBJ1-2, with unresolved D. Material: PBMCs. The CDR3, as DNA: TGTGCCAGCAGCTTAACCGGCGGTATGAACTATGGCTACACCTTC. Amino acid sequence: CASSLTGGMNYGYTF.